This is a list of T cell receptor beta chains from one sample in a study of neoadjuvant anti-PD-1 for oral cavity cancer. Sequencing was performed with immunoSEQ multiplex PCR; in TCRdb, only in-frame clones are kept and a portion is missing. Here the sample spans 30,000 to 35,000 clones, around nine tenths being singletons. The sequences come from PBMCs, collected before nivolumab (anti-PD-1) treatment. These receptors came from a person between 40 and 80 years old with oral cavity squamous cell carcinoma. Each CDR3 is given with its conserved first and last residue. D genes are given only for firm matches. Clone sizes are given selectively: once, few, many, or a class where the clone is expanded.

CASSYGTNQETQYF | TGTGCCAGCAGCTACGGGACTAACCAAGAGACCCAGTACTTC | NA | TRBD2 | TRBJ2-5 | TRBV4-2
CASSFVRDGTNTIYF | TGTGCCAGCAGCTTCGTGAGGGACGGAACTAACACCATATATTTT | NA | NA | TRBJ1-3 | TRBV7-9
CASSANEKLFF | TGTGCCAGCAGCGCCAATGAAAAACTGTTTTTT | NA | NA | TRBJ1-4 | TRBV28
CASRKDGLQPQHF | TGTGCCAGCCGTAAGGACGGACTTCAGCCCCAGCATTTT | NA | NA | TRBJ1-5 | TRBV2
CASSLVPGVGLNEQFF | TGTGCCAGCAGCTTGGTGCCAGGGGTTGGGTTGAATGAGCAGTTCTTC | NA | NA | TRBJ2-1 | TRBV7-2
CASSAEGRRGYTF | TGTGCCAGCAGCGCGGAGGGGCGACGAGGCTACACCTTC | NA | NA | TRBJ1-2 | TRBV5-4
CASSRGGAFETQYF | TGTGCCAGCAGCCGCGGGGGGGCCTTCGAGACCCAGTACTTC | once | TRBD2 | TRBJ2-5 | TRBV11-3
CASSQEVGAGGATNEKLFF | TGCGCCAGCAGCCAAGAGGTGGGGGCAGGGGGAGCAACTAATGAAAAACTGTTTTTT | NA | TRBD1 | TRBJ1-4 | TRBV4-3
CASSLDAASGAGTQYF | TGTGCCAGCAGCTTAGATGCGGCTAGCGGGGCCGGGACCCAGTACTTC | NA | TRBD2 | TRBJ2-5 | TRBV7-2
CASSLVRGQPQHF | TGTGCCAGCAGCTTAGTTCGCGGTCAGCCCCAGCATTTT | NA | NA | TRBJ1-5 | TRBV7-2
CASSNKNEQFF | TGCGCCAGCAGCAACAAGAATGAGCAGTTCTTC | NA | NA | TRBJ2-1 | TRBV4-1
CASSYPWAGEYYGYTF | TGTGCCAGCAGTTACCCCTGGGCAGGGGAGTACTATGGCTACACCTTC | once | NA | TRBJ1-2 | TRBV6-6
CATSRASGGVPNEQFF | TGTGCCACCAGCAGGGCTAGCGGGGGGGTACCCAATGAGCAGTTCTTC | NA | TRBD2 | TRBJ2-1 | TRBV15
CSVGTGGTDTQYF | TGCAGCGTTGGGACAGGGGGGACAGATACGCAGTATTTT | once | TRBD1 | TRBJ2-3 | TRBV29-1
CAISDPQGTEAFF | TGTGCCATCAGTGACCCCCAGGGGACTGAAGCTTTCTTT | NA | NA | TRBJ1-1 | TRBV10-3
CASSLGRDRGYGSGANVLTF | TGTGCCAGCAGCTTGGGGCGGGACAGGGGCTATGGCTCTGGGGCCAACGTCCTGACTTTC | NA | TRBD1 | TRBJ2-6 | TRBV5-8
CASSEAAGFYEQYF | TGTGCCAGCAGTGAAGCGGCAGGGTTCTACGAGCAGTACTTC | NA | NA | TRBJ2-7 | TRBV6-1
CASSELAENTEAFF | TGTGCCAGCAGTGAATTAGCAGAAAACACTGAAGCTTTCTTT | NA | NA | TRBJ1-1 | TRBV6-1
CASSDPWTDLSTDTQYF | TGTGCCAGCAGTGACCCTTGGACAGACCTTAGCACAGATACGCAGTATTTT | NA | NA | TRBJ2-3 | TRBV2
CASSSDRYNEQFF | TGTGCCAGCAGCTCGGACCGATACAATGAGCAGTTCTTC | NA | NA | TRBJ2-1 | TRBV7-3
CASSPSPGQRNSPLHF | TGTGCCAGCAGTCCATCTCCGGGACAAAGAAATTCACCCCTCCACTTT | NA | NA | TRBJ1-6 | TRBV28
CASSPPWDSTRDTQYF | TGTGCCAGCAGCCCCCCCTGGGACAGCACCAGGGATACGCAGTATTTT | NA | TRBD1 | TRBJ2-3 | TRBV5-6
CASSSVGELNTEAFF | TGTGCCAGCAGTTCAGTCGGGGAACTGAACACTGAAGCTTTCTTT | NA | NA | TRBJ1-1 | TRBV28
CASTPGFNYGYTF | TGTGCCAGCACCCCGGGTTTTAACTATGGCTACACCTTC | once | NA | TRBJ1-2 | TRBV7-2
CASSRTGGRYEQYF | TGTGCCAGCAGCAGGACAGGGGGGAGGTACGAGCAGTACTTC | NA | TRBD1 | TRBJ2-7 | TRBV5-8
CASSLAAYNEQFF | TGTGCCAGCAGCTTAGCCGCTTACAATGAGCAGTTCTTC | NA | NA | TRBJ2-1 | TRBV11-2
CASMMTGTTYSPLHF | TGTGCCAGCATGATGACAGGCACGACCTATTCACCCCTCCACTTT | NA | NA | TRBJ1-6 | TRBV2
CASKGDRRKADTQYF | TGCGCCAGCAAAGGGGACAGGAGGAAGGCAGATACGCAGTATTTT | NA | TRBD1 | TRBJ2-3 | TRBV4-3
CASTRQGARNEQYF | TGTGCCAGCACAAGACAGGGGGCAAGGAACGAGCAGTACTTC | once | TRBD1 | TRBJ2-7 | TRBV28
CASSLGVSGNTIYF | TGTGCCAGCAGCTTAGGGGTGTCTGGAAACACCATATATTTT | few | NA | TRBJ1-3 | TRBV5-8
CASSSKVSTYGYTF | TGTGCCAGCAGTAGTAAGGTCTCTACCTATGGCTACACCTTC | NA | NA | TRBJ1-2 | TRBV7-9
CASSFGQYNSPLHF | TGTGCCAGCAGCTTCGGACAATATAATTCACCCCTCCACTTT | few | NA | TRBJ1-6 | TRBV5-4
CASRPAGEGTDTQYF | TGTGCCAGCAGACCGGCGGGGGAAGGGACAGATACGCAGTATTTT | few | TRBD2 | TRBJ2-3 | TRBV5-5
CASMGRLDFYGYTF | TGTGCCAGTATGGGTCGGTTGGATTTCTATGGCTACACCTTC | NA | NA | TRBJ1-2 | TRBV19
CASSSEGWGNQPQHF | TGTGCCAGCAGCTCCGAGGGATGGGGCAATCAGCCCCAGCATTTT | NA | NA | TRBJ1-5 | TRBV5-5
CAISRDEYNEQFF | TGTGCCATCAGTCGGGACGAATACAATGAGCAGTTCTTC | NA | NA | TRBJ2-1 | TRBV10-3
CASSEAHGGTAYEQYF | TGTGCCAGCAGTGAAGCGCATGGGGGGACAGCCTACGAGCAGTACTTC | NA | NA | TRBJ2-7 | TRBV2
CASSLAGTRLAGGPNEQYF | TGTGCCAGCAGCTTGGCAGGGACCCGACTAGCGGGGGGGCCAAACGAGCAGTACTTC | NA | TRBD2 | TRBJ2-7 | TRBV5-4
CASSPTTTGRFENEQFF | TGCGCCAGCAGCCCTACCACAACAGGGAGGTTTGAAAATGAGCAGTTCTTC | NA | NA | TRBJ2-1 | TRBV5-1
CASSHTENTGELFF | TGTGCCAGCAGTCATACAGAGAACACCGGGGAGCTGTTTTTT | medium-sized | NA | TRBJ2-2 | TRBV4-2
CASSPGLAEGQETQYF | TGTGCCAGCAGTCCTGGACTAGCGGAGGGACAAGAGACCCAGTACTTC | medium-sized | TRBD2 | TRBJ2-5 | TRBV28
CASSPGGGNTGELFF | TGTGCCAGCAGCCCGGGGGGGGGAAACACCGGGGAGCTGTTTTTT | NA | TRBD2 | TRBJ2-2 | TRBV5-4
CASSLGSGNTEAFF | TGTGCCAGCAGCTTAGGGTCAGGGAACACTGAAGCTTTCTTT | NA | NA | TRBJ1-1 | TRBV7-2
CSVEVRTATTNEKLFF | TGCAGCGTTGAAGTTAGGACAGCTACAACTAATGAAAAACTGTTTTTT | NA | NA | TRBJ1-4 | TRBV29-1
CASASFYGYTF | TGTGCCTCCGCCAGTTTCTATGGCTACACCTTC | NA | NA | TRBJ1-2 | TRBV30
CASSLAVGSAVLNTEAFF | TGTGCCAGCAGCTTAGCGGTTGGCAGTGCAGTCTTGAACACTGAAGCTTTCTTT | NA | NA | TRBJ1-1 | TRBV7-2
CASSLIGVGDEQFF | TGTGCCAGCAGCTTAATAGGAGTGGGCGATGAGCAGTTCTTC | NA | NA | TRBJ2-1 | TRBV7-9
CASQEYRVNYGYTF | TGTGCCAGCCAAGAGTACAGGGTTAACTATGGCTACACCTTC | NA | NA | TRBJ1-2 | TRBV6-4
CASSVGTVRGTQYF | TGTGCCAGCAGTGTCGGGACAGTCCGAGGGACCCAGTACTTC | NA | TRBD1 | TRBJ2-5 | TRBV6-5
CASSYPGQGSTEAFF | TGTGCCAGCAGTTACCCGGGACAGGGGAGTACTGAAGCTTTCTTT | NA | TRBD1 | TRBJ1-1 | TRBV6-5
CASSPSYEQFF | TGTGCCAGCAGCCCCTCCTATGAGCAGTTCTTC | NA | NA | TRBJ2-1 | TRBV7-2
CASSEDRDGEQYF | TGTGCCAGCAGTGAGGACAGGGACGGCGAGCAGTACTTC | NA | TRBD1 | TRBJ2-7 | TRBV5-4
CAWSIRAGMNTEAFF | TGTGCCTGGAGTATCCGGGCCGGTATGAACACTGAAGCTTTCTTT | NA | NA | TRBJ1-1 | TRBV30
CASRNAGTTEAFF | TGTGCCAGCAGGAATGCTGGTACCACTGAAGCTTTCTTT | once | NA | TRBJ1-1 | TRBV28
CASSVGRRGWNEQFF | TGTGCCAGCAGCGTCGGCCGGAGGGGGTGGAATGAGCAGTTCTTC | NA | NA | TRBJ2-1 | TRBV9
CASSKRVGNNEQFF | TGTGCCAGCTCCAAAAGGGTCGGAAACAATGAGCAGTTCTTC | NA | NA | TRBJ2-1 | TRBV2
CSAPLVLGFNTEAFF | TGCAGCGCCCCTTTGGTCCTCGGGTTTAACACTGAAGCTTTCTTT | NA | NA | TRBJ1-1 | TRBV29-1
CASSAQISAGPSPLHF | TGTGCCAGTAGTGCGCAGATATCCGCCGGTCCTTCACCCCTCCACTTT | NA | NA | TRBJ1-6 | TRBV19
CASSHRTGGKEETQYF | TGTGCCAGCAGCCACCGGACAGGGGGAAAAGAAGAGACCCAGTACTTC | NA | TRBD1 | TRBJ2-5 | TRBV7-9